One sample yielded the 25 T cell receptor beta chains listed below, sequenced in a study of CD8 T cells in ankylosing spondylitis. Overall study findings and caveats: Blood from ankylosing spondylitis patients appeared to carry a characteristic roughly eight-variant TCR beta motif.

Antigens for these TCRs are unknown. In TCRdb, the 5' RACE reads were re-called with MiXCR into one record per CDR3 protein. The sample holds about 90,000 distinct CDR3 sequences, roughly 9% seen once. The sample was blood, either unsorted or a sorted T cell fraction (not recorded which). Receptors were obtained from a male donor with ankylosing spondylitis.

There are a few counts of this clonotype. The CDR3 sequence is CAWSSGGTGELFF. CDR3 in DNA: TGTGCCTGGAGTTCGGGGGGAACCGGGGAGCTGTTTTTT. This chain links TRBV30 with TRBJ2-2; TRBD2 matches at 7 bases. The ends lost 2 bases at V and 5 bases at J; junction bases unmatched: 2. There are 13 residues in the CDR3. CDR1 is GTSNPN, CDR2 SVGIG, per germline (reference sequence).

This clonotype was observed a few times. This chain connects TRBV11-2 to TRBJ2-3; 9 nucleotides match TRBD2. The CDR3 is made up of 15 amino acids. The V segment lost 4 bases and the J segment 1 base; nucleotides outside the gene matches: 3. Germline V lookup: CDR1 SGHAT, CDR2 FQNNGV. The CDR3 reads CASSSIAGGTDTQYF. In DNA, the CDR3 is TGTGCCAGCAGCTCAATAGCGGGAGGCACAGATACGCAGTATTTT.

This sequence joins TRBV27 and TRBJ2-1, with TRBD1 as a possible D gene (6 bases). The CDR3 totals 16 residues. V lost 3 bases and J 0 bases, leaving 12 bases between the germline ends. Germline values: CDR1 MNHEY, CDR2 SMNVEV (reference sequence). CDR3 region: CASSLTTGTSYNEQFF. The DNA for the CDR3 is TGTGCCAGCAGTTTGACCACAGGGACCTCCTACAATGAGCAGTTCTTC.

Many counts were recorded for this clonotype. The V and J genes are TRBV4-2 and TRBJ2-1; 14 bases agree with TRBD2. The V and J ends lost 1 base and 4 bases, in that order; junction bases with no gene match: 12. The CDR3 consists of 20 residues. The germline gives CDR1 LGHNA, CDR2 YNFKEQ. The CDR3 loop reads CASSQGAGLAGVGLYNEQFF. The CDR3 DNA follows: TGTGCCAGCAGCCAAGGCGCGGGACTAGCGGGAGTCGGCTTATACAATGAGCAGTTCTTC.

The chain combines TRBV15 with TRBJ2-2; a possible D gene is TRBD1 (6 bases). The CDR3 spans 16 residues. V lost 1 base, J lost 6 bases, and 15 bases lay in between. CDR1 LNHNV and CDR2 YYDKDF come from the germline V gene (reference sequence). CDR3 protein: CATSRGQGFMAGELFF. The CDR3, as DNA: TGTGCCACCAGCAGAGGGCAGGGGTTTATGGCCGGGGAGCTGTTTTTT.

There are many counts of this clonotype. CDR3 region: CASSEGTGSGELFF. The DNA for the CDR3 is TGTGCCAGCAGTGAGGGGACAGGGTCCGGGGAGCTGTTTTTT. The chain uses TRBV6-4 and TRBJ2-2; 9 bases align to TRBD1. Germline CDR1 reads MRHNA; CDR2 reads SNTAGT. J gave up 6 bases and V 3 bases, and 2 bases lay outside the gene matches. This CDR3 contains 14 residues.

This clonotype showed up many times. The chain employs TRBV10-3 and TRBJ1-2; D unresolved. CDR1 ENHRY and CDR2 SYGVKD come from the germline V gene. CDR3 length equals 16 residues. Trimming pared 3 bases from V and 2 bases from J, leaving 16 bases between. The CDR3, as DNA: TGTGCCATCAGTGACACGACGGCACAGCCAAACTATGGCTACACCTTC. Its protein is CAISDTTAQPNYGYTF.

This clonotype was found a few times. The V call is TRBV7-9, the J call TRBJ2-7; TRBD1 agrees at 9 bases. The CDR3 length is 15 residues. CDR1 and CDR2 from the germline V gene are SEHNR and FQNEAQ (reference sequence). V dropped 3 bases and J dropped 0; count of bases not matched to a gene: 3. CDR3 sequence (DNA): TGTGCCAGCAGCTTCACAGGGGGCATCTCCTACGAGCAGTACTTC. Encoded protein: CASSFTGGISYEQYF.

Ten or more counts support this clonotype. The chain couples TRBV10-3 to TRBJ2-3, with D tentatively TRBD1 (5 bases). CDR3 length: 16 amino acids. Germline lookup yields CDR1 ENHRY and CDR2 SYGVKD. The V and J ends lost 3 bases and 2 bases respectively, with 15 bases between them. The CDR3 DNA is TGTGCCATCAGTGAAGGAGACAGTGAAATCACAGATACGCAGTATTTT. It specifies CAISEGDSEITDTQYF.

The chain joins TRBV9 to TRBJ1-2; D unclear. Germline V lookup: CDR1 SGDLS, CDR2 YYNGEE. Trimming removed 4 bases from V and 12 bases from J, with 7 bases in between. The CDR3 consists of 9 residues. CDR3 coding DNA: TGTGCCAGCAGCCCGTTCCACACCTTC. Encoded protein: CASSPFHTF.

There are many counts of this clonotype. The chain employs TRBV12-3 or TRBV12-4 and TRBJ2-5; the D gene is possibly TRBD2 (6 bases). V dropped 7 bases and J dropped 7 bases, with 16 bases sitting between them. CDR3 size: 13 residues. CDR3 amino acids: CASNGVRDGTQYF. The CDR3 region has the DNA TGTGCCAGCAATGGAGTGCGGGACGGGACCCAGTACTTC.

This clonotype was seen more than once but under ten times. The CDR3 DNA follows: TGTGCCAGCTCACCCGACAACTACGAGCAGTACTTC. This encodes CASSPDNYEQYF. The chain employs TRBV18 and TRBJ2-7; D not resolved. The V gene's germline CDR1 is KGHSH and CDR2 LQKENI. Trimming cost V 3 bases and J 3 bases, with 6 bases left between them. CDR3 length: 12 amino acids.

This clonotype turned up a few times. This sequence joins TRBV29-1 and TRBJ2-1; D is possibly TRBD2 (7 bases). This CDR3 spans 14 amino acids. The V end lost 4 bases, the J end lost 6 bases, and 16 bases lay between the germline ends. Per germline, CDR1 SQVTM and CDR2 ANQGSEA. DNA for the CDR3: TGCAGCGTTGTCGGTGGGGGGGCGGGCAATGAGCAGTTCTTC. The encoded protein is CSVVGGGAGNEQFF.

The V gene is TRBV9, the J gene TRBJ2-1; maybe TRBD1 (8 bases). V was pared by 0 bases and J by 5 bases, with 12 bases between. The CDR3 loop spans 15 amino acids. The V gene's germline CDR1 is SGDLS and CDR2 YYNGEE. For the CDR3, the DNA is TGTGCCAGCAGCGTAGACAGGGGGGGGCACAATGAGCAGTTCTTC. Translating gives CASSVDRGGHNEQFF.

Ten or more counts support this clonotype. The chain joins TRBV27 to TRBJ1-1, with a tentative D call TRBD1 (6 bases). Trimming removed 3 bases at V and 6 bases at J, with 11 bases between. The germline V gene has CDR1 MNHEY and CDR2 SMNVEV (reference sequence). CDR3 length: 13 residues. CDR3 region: CASSLEGGSEAFF. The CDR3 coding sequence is TGTGCCAGCAGTTTGGAAGGGGGGTCTGAAGCTTTCTTT.

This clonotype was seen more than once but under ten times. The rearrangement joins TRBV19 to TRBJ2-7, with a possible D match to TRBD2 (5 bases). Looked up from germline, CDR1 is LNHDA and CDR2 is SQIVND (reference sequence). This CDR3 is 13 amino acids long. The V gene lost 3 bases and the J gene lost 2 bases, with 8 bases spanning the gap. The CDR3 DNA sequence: TGTGCCAGTAGTATGGCGGGCCCCTACGAGCAGTACTTC. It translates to CASSMAGPYEQYF.

CDR3 region: CASSKDWRENEQFF. Here the CDR3 DNA reads TGTGCCAGCAGCAAAGACTGGAGGGAGAATGAGCAGTTCTTC. The chain has TRBV7-9 and TRBJ2-1, with D possibly matching TRBD2 (6 bases). Germline V gene sequence: CDR1 SEHNR, CDR2 FQNEAQ (reference sequence). This CDR3 has 14 amino acids. The germline V and J ends were trimmed by 5 bases and 7 bases, with 15 bases remaining between them.

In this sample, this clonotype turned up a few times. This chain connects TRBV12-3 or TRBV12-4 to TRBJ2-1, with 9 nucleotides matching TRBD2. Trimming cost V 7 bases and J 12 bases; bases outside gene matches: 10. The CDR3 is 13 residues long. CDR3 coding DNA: TGTGCCAGCAACCTAGTTCCGGGACTAGCGCAGTTCTTC. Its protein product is CASNLVPGLAQFF.

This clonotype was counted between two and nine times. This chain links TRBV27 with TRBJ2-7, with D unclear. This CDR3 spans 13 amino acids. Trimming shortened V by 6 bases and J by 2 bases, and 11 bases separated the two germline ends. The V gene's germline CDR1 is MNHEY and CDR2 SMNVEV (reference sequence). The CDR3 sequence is CASSLEPPYEQYF. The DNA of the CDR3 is TGTGCCAGCAGCCTCGAACCGCCCTACGAGCAGTACTTC.

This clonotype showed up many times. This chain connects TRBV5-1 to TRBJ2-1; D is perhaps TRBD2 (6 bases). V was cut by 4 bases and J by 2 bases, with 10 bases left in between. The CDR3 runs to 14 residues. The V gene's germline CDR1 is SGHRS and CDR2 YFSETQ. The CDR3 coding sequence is TGCGCCAGCAGCATTAGCGGAGCCTACAATGAGCAGTTCTTC. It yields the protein CASSISGAYNEQFF.

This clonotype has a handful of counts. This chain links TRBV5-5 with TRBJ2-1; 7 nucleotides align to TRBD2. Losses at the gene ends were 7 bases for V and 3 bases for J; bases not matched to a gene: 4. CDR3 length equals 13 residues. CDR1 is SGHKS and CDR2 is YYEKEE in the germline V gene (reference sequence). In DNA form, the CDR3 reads TGTGCCAGCGGGGCGGGAGACTACAATGAGCAGTTCTTC. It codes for CASGAGDYNEQFF.

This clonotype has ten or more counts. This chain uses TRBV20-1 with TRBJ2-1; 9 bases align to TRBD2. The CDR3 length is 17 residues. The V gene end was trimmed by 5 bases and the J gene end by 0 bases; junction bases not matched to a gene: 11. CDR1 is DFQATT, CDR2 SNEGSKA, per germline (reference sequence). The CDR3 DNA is TGCAGTGCTGGGGAACTAGCGGGTACAAGCTCCTACAATGAGCAGTTCTTC. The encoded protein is CSAGELAGTSSYNEQFF.

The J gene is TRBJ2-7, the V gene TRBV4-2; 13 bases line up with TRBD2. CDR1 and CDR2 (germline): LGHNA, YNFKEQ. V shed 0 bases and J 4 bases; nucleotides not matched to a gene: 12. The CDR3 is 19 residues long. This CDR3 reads CASSQDRWGTSGKKYEQYF. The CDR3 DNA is TGTGCCAGCAGCCAAGACCGGTGGGGGACTAGCGGGAAAAAGTACGAGCAGTACTTC.

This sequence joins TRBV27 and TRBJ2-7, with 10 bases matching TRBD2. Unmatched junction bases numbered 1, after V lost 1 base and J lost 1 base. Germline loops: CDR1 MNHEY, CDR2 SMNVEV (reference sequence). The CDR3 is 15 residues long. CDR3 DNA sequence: TGTGCCAGCAGTTTATTAGCGGGGGGATCCTACGAGCAGTACGTC. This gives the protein CASSLLAGGSYEQYV.

Here the CDR3 reads CSAGKGKNIQYF. The CDR3 DNA follows: TGTTCCGCGGGTAAAGGAAAAAACATTCAGTACTTC. The chain links TRBV2 to TRBJ2-4, with D perhaps TRBD2 (5 bases). The CDR3 sequence is 12 residues long. Germline V CDR1 and CDR2: SNHLY, FYNNEI.